This TCR beta chain was sequenced during a study of shared T cell receptors in the human thymus. Produced via immunoSEQ multiplex PCR; TCRdb's table is partial and in-frame only. Among 600,000 or so clones listed, about 90% were seen once. This CDR3 is built from 12 residues. Germline CDR1 reads SQVTM; CDR2 reads ANQGSEA. Trimming took 5 bases from V and 4 from J, leaving 9 bases between them. The sample holds a few counts of this clone. The same sample was also studied in work on human thymus T cells.

This sequence originates from a boy under three years old with a congenital heart defect. Source material: thymocytes. This chain joins TRBV29-1 and TRBJ1-3, with TRBD1 as a possible D gene (6 bases). For the CDR3, the DNA is TGCAGCGTTCAGGGGCTCGGAAACACCATATATTTT. It yields the protein CSVQGLGNTIYF.